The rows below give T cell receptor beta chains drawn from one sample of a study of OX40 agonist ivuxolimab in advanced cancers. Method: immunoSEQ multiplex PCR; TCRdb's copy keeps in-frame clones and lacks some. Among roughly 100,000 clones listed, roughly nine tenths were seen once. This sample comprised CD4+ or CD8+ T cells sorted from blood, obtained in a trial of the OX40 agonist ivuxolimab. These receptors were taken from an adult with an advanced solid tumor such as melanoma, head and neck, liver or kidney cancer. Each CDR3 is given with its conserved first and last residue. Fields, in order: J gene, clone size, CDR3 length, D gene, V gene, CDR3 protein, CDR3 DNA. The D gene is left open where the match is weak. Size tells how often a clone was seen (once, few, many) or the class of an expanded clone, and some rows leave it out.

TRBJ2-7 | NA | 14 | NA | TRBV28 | CASSLSGFSNEQYF | TGTGCCAGCAGCTTGAGCGGGTTTAGCAACGAGCAGTACTTC
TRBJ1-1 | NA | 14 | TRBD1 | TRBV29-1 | CSVLTGGKSTEAFF | TGCAGCGTTCTGACAGGGGGCAAGAGCACTGAAGCTTTCTTT
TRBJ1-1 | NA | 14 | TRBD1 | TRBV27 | CASSFRQGRTEAFF | TGTGCCAGCAGTTTCCGACAGGGGCGCACTGAAGCTTTCTTT
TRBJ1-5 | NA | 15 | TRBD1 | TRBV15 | CATSRDRGTHQPQHF | TGTGCCACCAGCAGAGACAGGGGGACCCATCAGCCCCAGCATTTT
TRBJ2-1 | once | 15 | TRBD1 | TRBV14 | CASSFHPGQGNEQFF | TGTGCCAGCAGTTTCCACCCGGGACAGGGCAATGAGCAGTTCTTC
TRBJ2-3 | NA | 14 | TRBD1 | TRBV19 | CASSMGQGVDTQYF | TGTGCCAGTAGTATGGGGCAGGGGGTAGATACGCAGTATTTT
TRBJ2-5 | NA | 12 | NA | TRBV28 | CATVETGETQYF | TGTGCCACCGTCGAAACCGGGGAGACCCAGTACTTC
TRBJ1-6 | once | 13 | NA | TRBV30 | CAWSVGFSSPLHF | TGTGCCTGGAGTGTAGGTTTTAGTTCACCCCTCCACTTT
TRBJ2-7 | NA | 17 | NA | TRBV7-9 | CASSPLSLPRQPYEQYF | TGTGCCAGCAGCCCTCTTTCGCTTCCCCGGCAGCCCTACGAGCAGTACTTC
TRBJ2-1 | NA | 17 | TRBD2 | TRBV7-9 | CASSLGLAGGPGNEQFF | TGTGCCAGCAGCTTAGGGCTAGCGGGGGGGCCAGGGAATGAGCAGTTCTTC
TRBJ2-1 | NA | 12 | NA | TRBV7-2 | CASTPTYNEQFF | TGTGCCAGCACCCCTACTTACAATGAGCAGTTCTTC
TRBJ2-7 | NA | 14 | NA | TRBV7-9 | CASSLAEGSYEQYF | TGTGCCAGCAGCTTAGCCGAGGGTTCCTACGAGCAGTACTTC
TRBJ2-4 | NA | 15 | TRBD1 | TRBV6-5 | CASSSGQGDKNIQYF | TGTGCCAGCAGTTCAGGACAGGGAGACAAAAACATTCAGTACTTC
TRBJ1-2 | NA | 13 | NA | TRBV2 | CASSTQGFYGYTF | TGTGCCAGCAGTACTCAGGGGTTCTATGGCTACACCTTC
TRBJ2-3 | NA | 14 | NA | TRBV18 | CASSPQDPTDTQYF | TGTGCCAGCTCACCTCAGGACCCGACAGATACGCAGTATTTT
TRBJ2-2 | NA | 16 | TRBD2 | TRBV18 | CASSRLSGANTGELFF | TGTGCCAGCTCACGCTTGAGCGGGGCAAACACCGGGGAGCTGTTTTTT
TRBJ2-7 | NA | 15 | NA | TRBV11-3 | CASSAWSAIAYEQYF | TGTGCCAGCAGCGCCTGGAGCGCTATAGCCTACGAGCAGTACTTC